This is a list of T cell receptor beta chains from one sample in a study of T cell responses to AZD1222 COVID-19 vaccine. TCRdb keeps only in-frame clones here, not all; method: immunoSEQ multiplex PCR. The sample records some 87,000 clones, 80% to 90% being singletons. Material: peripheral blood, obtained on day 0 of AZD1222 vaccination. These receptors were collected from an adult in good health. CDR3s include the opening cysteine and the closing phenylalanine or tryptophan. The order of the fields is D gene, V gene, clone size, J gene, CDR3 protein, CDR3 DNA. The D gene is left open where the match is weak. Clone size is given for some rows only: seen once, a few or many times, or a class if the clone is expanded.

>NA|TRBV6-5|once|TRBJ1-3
CASSYSTERSRNTIYF
TGTGCCAGCAGTTACTCTACAGAGAGATCTAGAAACACCATATATTTT
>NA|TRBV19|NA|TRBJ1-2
CATKADRLYTF
TGTGCCACTAAAGCCGACAGGCTCTACACCTTC
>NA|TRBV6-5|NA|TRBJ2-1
CASLSLSRSEQFF
TGTGCCAGCCTCTCCCTATCTAGGAGTGAGCAGTTCTTC
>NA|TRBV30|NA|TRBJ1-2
CAWYTQGRRRYGYTF
TGTGCCTGGTACACCCAGGGGAGGAGGCGGTATGGCTACACCTTC
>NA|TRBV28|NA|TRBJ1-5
CASSWEMMINQPQHF
TGTGCCAGCAGTTGGGAAATGATGATCAATCAGCCCCAGCATTTT
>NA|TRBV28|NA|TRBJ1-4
CASRTTYYEKLFF
TGTGCCAGCAGAACGACCTACTATGAAAAACTGTTTTTT
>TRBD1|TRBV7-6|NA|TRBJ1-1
CASSLQGAQVNTEAFF
TGTGCCAGCAGCTTACAGGGGGCGCAGGTGAACACTGAAGCTTTCTTT
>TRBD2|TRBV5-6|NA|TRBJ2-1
CASSTRASAGGFNEQFF
TGTGCCAGCAGCACCCGAGCTTCCGCGGGAGGGTTCAATGAGCAGTTCTTC
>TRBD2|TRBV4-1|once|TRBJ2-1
CASARGGLAILGNEQFF
TGCGCCAGCGCCCGCGGGGGACTAGCAATTCTAGGAAATGAGCAGTTCTTC
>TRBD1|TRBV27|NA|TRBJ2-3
CASSGTGFISTDTQYF
TGTGCCAGCAGTGGGACAGGGTTTATCTCAACGGATACGCAGTATTTT
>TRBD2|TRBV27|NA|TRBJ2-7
CASSVGGNEQYF
TGTGCCAGCAGTGTCGGGGGGAACGAGCAGTACTTC
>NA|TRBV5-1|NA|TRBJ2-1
CASSLGAGQNEQFF
TGCGCCAGCAGCTTGGGGGCGGGACAGAATGAGCAGTTCTTC
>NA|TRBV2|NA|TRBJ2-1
CASSGNRAEQFF
TGTGCCAGCAGTGGGAACCGAGCTGAGCAGTTCTTC
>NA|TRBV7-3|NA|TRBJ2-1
CASSRYLAPQEQFF
TGTGCCAGCAGCCGCTATCTAGCGCCTCAGGAGCAGTTCTTC
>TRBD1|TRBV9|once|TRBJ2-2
CASSGTGTGNAGELFF
TGTGCCAGCAGCGGGACCGGGACAGGGAACGCCGGGGAGCTGTTTTTT
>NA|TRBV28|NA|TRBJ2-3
CASSSHRDSTDTQYF
TGTGCCAGCAGTTCGCATCGAGATAGCACAGATACGCAGTATTTT
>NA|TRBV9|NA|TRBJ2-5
CASSVAPQETQYF
TGTGCCAGCAGCGTCGCACCGCAAGAGACCCAGTACTTC
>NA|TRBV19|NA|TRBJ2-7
CASSISGNGDEQYF
TGTGCCAGTAGTATAAGCGGTAACGGGGACGAGCAGTACTTC
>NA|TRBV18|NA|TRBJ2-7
CASSPPADTYEQYF
TGTGCCAGCTCACCACCGGCTGACACCTACGAGCAGTACTTC
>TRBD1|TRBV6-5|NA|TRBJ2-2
CASTRDRPPGELFF
TGTGCCAGCACCAGGGACAGGCCCCCCGGGGAGCTGTTTTTT
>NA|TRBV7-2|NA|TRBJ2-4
CASSSLGGEARSVQYF
TGTGCCAGCAGCTCTTTGGGGGGAGAAGCGCGGAGTGTTCAGTACTTC
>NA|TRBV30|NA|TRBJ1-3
CAWSRGATGNTIYF
TGTGCCTGGAGTCGGGGGGCGACAGGAAACACCATATATTTT
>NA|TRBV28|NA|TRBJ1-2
CASSNGRGAEGYTF
TGTGCCAGCAGTAACGGCCGGGGGGCGGAAGGCTACACCTTC
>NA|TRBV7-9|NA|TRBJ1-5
CASSQGSSVLPQHF
TGTGCCAGCAGCCAGGGGAGCAGTGTATTGCCCCAGCATTTT
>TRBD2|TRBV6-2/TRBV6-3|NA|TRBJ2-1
CASSLGASGSYNEQFF
TGTGCCAGCAGTCTGGGGGCTAGCGGGAGTTACAATGAGCAGTTCTTC
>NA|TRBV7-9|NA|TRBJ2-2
CASSFPRDRNTGELFF
TGTGCCAGCAGCTTCCCCCGAGACAGGAACACCGGGGAGCTGTTTTTT
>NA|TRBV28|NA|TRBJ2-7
CASSQQGGYEQYF
TGTGCCAGCAGTCAACAGGGTGGCTACGAGCAGTACTTC
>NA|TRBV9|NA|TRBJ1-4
CASSPAGATNEKLFF
TGTGCCAGCAGTCCGGCAGGGGCAACTAATGAAAAACTGTTTTTT
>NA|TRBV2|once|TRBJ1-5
CASTGGSNQPQHF
TGTGCCAGCACGGGAGGTAGCAATCAGCCCCAGCATTTT
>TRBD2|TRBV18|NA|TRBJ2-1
CASSPTPSGILNEQFF
TGTGCCAGCTCACCCACTCCCAGCGGGATTTTAAATGAGCAGTTCTTC
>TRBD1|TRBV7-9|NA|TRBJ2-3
CASSLLQGAADTQYF
TGTGCCAGCAGCCTACTACAGGGGGCGGCAGATACGCAGTATTTT
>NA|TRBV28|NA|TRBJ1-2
CASSFLGGEIYGYTF
TGTGCCAGCAGTTTTCTGGGGGGGGAAATTTATGGCTACACCTTC
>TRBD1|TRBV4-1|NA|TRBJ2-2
CASSQARWPRRDRGTGELFF
TGCGCCAGCAGCCAAGCACGCTGGCCCCGACGGGACAGGGGCACCGGGGAGCTGTTTTTT
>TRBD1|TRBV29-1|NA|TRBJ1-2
CSVDGTEGAF
TGCAGCGTTGACGGGACAGAAGGAGCCTTC
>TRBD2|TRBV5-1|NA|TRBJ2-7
CASSRGTSGSFNEQYF
TGCGCCAGCAGCCGGGGGACTAGCGGGAGTTTTAACGAGCAGTACTTC
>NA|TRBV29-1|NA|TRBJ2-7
CRRDRPYEQYF
TGCAGGAGAGACAGGCCCTACGAGCAGTACTTC
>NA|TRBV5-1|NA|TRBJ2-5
CASSLGSDSQETQYF
TGCGCCAGCAGCTTGGGGTCGGACAGCCAAGAGACCCAGTACTTC
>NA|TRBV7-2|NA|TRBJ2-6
CASSRQVYLSGANVLTF
TGTGCCAGCAGTAGACAGGTTTACCTCTCTGGGGCCAACGTCCTGACTTTC
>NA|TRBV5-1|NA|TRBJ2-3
CASREGGGSTDTQYF
TGCGCCAGCCGCGAGGGAGGAGGAAGCACAGATACGCAGTATTTT
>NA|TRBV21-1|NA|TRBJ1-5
CASSKATGNQPQHF
TGTGCCAGCAGCAAAGCGACAGGCAATCAGCCCCAGCATTTT
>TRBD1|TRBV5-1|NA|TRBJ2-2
CASSLAETGYYSGELFF
TGCGCCAGCAGCTTGGCTGAGACAGGGTATTATTCCGGGGAGCTGTTTTTT
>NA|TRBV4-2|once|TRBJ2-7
CASSPLPRTEQYF
TGTGCCAGCAGCCCCCTCCCGAGAACCGAGCAGTACTTC
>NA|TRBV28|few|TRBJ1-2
CASSSLPLNGGYTF
TGTGCCAGCAGCTCACTCCCCTTGAACGGGGGCTACACCTTC
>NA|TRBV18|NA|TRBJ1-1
CASSPPSTGRNTEAFF
TGTGCCAGCTCACCGCCTTCGACAGGCAGGAACACTGAAGCTTTCTTT
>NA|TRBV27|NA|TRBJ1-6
CASSSRTSPLHF
TGTGCCAGCAGTTCCAGAACTTCACCCCTCCACTTT
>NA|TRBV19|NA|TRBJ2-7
CASSLRAGTYEQYF
TGTGCCAGTAGTCTTCGAGCCGGGACCTACGAGCAGTACTTC
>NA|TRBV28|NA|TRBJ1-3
CASSLDLGGVPGNTIYF
TGTGCCAGCAGTCTCGACCTGGGGGGAGTTCCTGGAAACACCATATATTTT
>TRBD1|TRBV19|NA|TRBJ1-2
CASTASGQGAYGYTF
TGTGCCAGTACCGCCTCCGGACAGGGGGCCTATGGCTACACCTTC
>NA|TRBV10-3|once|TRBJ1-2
CAISGGDNYGYTF
TGTGCCATCAGTGGAGGTGATAACTATGGCTACACCTTC
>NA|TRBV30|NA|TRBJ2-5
CAWGGGGETQYF
TGTGCCTGGGGGGGAGGGGGCGAGACCCAGTACTTC
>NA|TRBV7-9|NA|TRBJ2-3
CASSLKAGRTDTQYF
TGTGCCAGCAGCTTAAAGGCGGGGCGCACAGATACGCAGTATTTT
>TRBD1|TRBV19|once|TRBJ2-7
CASSDRAFFSYEQYF
TGTGCCAGTAGTGACAGGGCTTTCTTCTCCTACGAGCAGTACTTC
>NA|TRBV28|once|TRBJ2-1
CASTQGLETYNEQFF
TGTGCCAGCACCCAAGGACTGGAGACTTACAATGAGCAGTTCTTC